This TCR beta chain comes out of a study of blood T cell repertoires in COVID-19. Study-level background: Italy, Spain and the United States were the sources of the convalescent and acute COVID-19 samples. Sample material is recorded as cDNA or gDNA derived from T cells, B-cell-depleted T cells, or PBMCs.

Original processing notes: For nucleated cells, counts were estimated from reference gene primer amplification. Clones were read by immunoSEQ multiplex PCR, and TCRdb kept only the in-frame ones, dropping some. The V and J calls and clone size were taken over from that table, and D and trimming were inferred from the DNA. Among 65,000 or so clones, 75% to 90% were seen once, and the ten largest hold about 9.5%. This CDR3 region has 17 residues. V was clipped by 3 bases and J by 0 bases; unmatched bases: 10. Per germline, CDR1 LNHNV and CDR2 YYDKDF (reference sequence). The sequencing input was peripheral blood. The V gene is TRBV15, the J gene TRBJ1-2, with 7 nucleotides matching TRBD1. This TCR came from a human donor with acute or convalescent COVID-19. The donor label of this sample is uncertain. CDR3 nucleotide sequence: TGTGCCACCAGCAGCCTTGAGGGACAGCCCGCTAACTATGGCTACACCTTC. Amino acid sequence: CATSSLEGQPANYGYTF.